This T cell receptor beta chain was sequenced during a study of cytomegalovirus exposure and HLA in healthy donors. Turning to the study itself: Unique TCR beta sequences numbering some 120 million came from 150 million to 200 million T cells in an earlier analysis.

Germline CDR1 LNHDA, CDR2 SQIVND (reference sequence). V dropped 5 bases and J dropped 3; count of bases not matched to a gene: 7. The CDR3 totals 14 residues. It was with 60 Vbeta and 13 Jbeta primers that the PCR ran. The data were produced by immunoSEQ multiplex PCR, yet TCRdb's version contains in-frame clones alone and is incomplete. The table has around 92,000 clones, 81% seen once; the top ten hold about 1.2%. The J gene is TRBJ2-7, the V gene TRBV19, with 7 bases aligning to TRBD2. The receptor's source is a girl aged 2 to 9 in good health and CMV-seropositive. The sample consisted of PBMCs. The DNA for the CDR3 is TGTGCCAGTAGTCCTAGCGGAAGCAGCTACGAGCAGTACTTC. This sequence encodes CASSPSGSSYEQYF.